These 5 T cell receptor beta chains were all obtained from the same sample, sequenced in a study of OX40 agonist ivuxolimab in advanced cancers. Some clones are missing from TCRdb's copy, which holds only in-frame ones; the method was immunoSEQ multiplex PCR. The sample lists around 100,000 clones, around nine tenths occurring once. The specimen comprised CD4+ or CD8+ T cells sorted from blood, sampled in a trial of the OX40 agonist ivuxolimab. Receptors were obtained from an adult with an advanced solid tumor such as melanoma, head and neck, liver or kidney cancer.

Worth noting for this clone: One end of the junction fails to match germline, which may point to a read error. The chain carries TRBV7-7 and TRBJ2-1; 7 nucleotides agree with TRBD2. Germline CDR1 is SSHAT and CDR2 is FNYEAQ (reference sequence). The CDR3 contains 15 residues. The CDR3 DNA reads TGTGCTAGCAGCCCCGTGGGGGGGGCCTACAATGAGCAGTTCTTC. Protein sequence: CASSPVGGAYNEQFF. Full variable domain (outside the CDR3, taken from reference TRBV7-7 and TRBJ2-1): GAGVSQSPRYKVTKRGQDVTLRCDPISSHATLYWYQQALGQGPEFLTYFNYEAQPDKSGLPSDRFSAERPEGSISTLTIQRTEQRDSAMYRCASSPVGGAYNEQFFGPGTRLTVL.

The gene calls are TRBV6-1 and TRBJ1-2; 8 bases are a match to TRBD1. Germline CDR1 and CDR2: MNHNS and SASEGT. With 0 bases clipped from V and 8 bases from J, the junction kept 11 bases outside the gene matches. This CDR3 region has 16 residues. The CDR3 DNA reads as TGTGCCAGCAGTGAAGCTGGAGGCAGGGGGCGTTACGGCTACACCTTC. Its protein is CASSEAGGRGRYGYTF.

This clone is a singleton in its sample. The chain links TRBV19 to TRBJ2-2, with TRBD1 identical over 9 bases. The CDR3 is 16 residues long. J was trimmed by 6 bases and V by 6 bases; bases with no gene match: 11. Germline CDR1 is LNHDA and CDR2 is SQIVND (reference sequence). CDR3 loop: CASRMTGTGKSGELFF. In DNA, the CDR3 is TGTGCCAGTAGAATGACCGGGACAGGGAAATCCGGGGAGCTGTTTTTT.

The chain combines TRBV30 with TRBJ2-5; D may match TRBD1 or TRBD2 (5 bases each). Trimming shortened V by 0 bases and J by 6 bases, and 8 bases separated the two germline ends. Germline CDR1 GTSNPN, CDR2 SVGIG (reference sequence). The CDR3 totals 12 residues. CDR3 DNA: TGTGCCTGGAGTGTAGGGACGAAGACCCAGTACTTC. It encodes CAWSVGTKTQYF.

CDR3 nucleotides: TGTGCCAGCTCTAGACAGGCAGAGTACGAGCAGTACTTC. Its protein product is CASSRQAEYEQYF. The rearrangement joins TRBV6-5 to TRBJ2-7; D might be TRBD1 (6 bases). V was shortened by 8 bases and J by 4 bases, with 15 bases between the two germline ends. This CDR3 is built from 13 residues. Germline CDR1 MNHEY, CDR2 SVGAGI.